This section outlines one T cell receptor (beta chain) sequence together with its context. Authors' data handling: Reference gene primer amplification gave estimated nucleated cell counts. Some clones are missing from TCRdb's copy, which holds only in-frame ones; the method was immunoSEQ multiplex PCR. V, J and clone size derive from that table, while D and trimming were established from the DNA sequence. Of 200,000 to 250,000 clones detected, roughly 80% appear once; the ten largest clones hold roughly 3.3%. This entry belongs to a study of blood T cell repertoires in COVID-19. Study-level information: Material from acute and convalescent COVID-19 was sourced from the United States, Italy and Spain. In each case, the material was cDNA or gDNA derived from T cells, B-cell-depleted T cells, or PBMCs.

Germline lookup yields CDR1 LGHDT and CDR2 YNNKEL (reference sequence). Trimming removed 4 bases from V and 1 base from J, with 13 bases in between. The CDR3 is made up of 15 amino acids. The sample comprised peripheral blood. The clonotype comes from a woman aged 18-29 years with acute or convalescent COVID-19. The chain joins TRBV3-1 (or the pseudogene TRBV3-2) to TRBJ1-1, with a tentative D call TRBD1 (6 bases). For the CDR3, the DNA is TGTGCCAGCAGCCTTACGTGGACAGCGAACACTGAAGCTTTCTTT. It codes for CASSLTWTANTEAFF.